Following are 24 T cell receptor beta chains from one sample sequenced in a study of technical replicates of blood from a few donors. TCRdb's table, derived via immunoSEQ multiplex PCR, lists solely in-frame clones and lacks some. This sample has tens of thousands of clones, with 75% to 90% found just once. What was sequenced was PBMCs. The receptors were sampled from a human donor in good health. Some clones in this sample may be carry-over from other donors' samples.

The rearrangement links TRBV30 to TRBJ1-5; 11 nucleotides match TRBD1. Germline CDR1 reads GTSNPN; CDR2 reads SVGIG (reference sequence). The CDR3 is made up of 18 amino acids. V dropped 2 bases and J dropped 3; count of bases not matched to a gene: 12. The CDR3: CAWSLPGQGDINNQPQHF. CDR3 DNA sequence: TGTGCCTGGAGTCTCCCGGGACAGGGGGACATCAACAATCAGCCCCAGCATTTT.

This chain uses TRBV11-2 with TRBJ2-3; D is uncertain. Germline assignment: CDR1 SGHAT and CDR2 FQNNGV. Trimming pared 5 bases from V and 4 bases from J, leaving 10 bases between. CDR3 length equals 13 residues. The CDR3 DNA sequence: TGTGCCAGCAGCCCACTACGGGCAGATACGCAGTATTTT. Its translation is CASSPLRADTQYF.

This sequence joins TRBV7-8 and TRBJ1-2; possible D gene TRBD1, 5 bases. Germline values: CDR1 SGHVS, CDR2 FQNEAQ. V was clipped by 5 bases and J by 2 bases, with 15 bases between them. The CDR3 spans 15 residues. The CDR3 region has the DNA TGTGCCAGCAGCCAACTTCAGGGATCCAACTATGGCTACACCTTC. Its translation is CASSQLQGSNYGYTF.

The genes are TRBV7-2 and TRBJ2-3; TRBD2 aligns across 11 bases. The CDR3 covers 16 residues. The ends lost 4 bases at V and 4 bases at J; junction bases unmatched: 7. The germline V gene encodes CDR1 SGHTA and CDR2 FQGNSA. The CDR3 spells CASSSKLAGEADTQYF. CDR3 bases: TGTGCCAGCAGCTCCAAACTAGCGGGGGAGGCAGATACGCAGTATTTT.

This chain's CDR3 is CASSSRDRGSLSGNTIYF. CDR3 nucleotide sequence: TGTGCCAGCAGCTCCCGGGACAGGGGATCCCTCTCTGGAAACACCATATATTTT. V and J are TRBV9 and TRBJ1-3; 10 nucleotides agree with TRBD1. CDR3 length: 18 residues. V was clipped by 4 bases and J by 0 bases; unmatched bases: 10. The germline V gene encodes CDR1 SGDLS and CDR2 YYNGEE.

V and J are TRBV9 and TRBJ1-2, with TRBD1 matching 9 bases. Per germline, CDR1 SGDLS and CDR2 YYNGEE. V was pared by 4 bases and J by 0 bases, with 10 bases of the junction left unmatched. The CDR3 has 17 amino acids. The CDR3 sequence is CASSQGQGRLTNYGYTF. CDR3 DNA: TGTGCCAGCAGCCAGGGACAGGGACGTCTAACTAACTATGGCTACACCTTC.

The chain is built from TRBV4-1 and TRBJ1-2, with 8 bases aligning to TRBD1. Germline V gene lookup returns CDR1 MGHRA and CDR2 YSYEKL. This CDR3 has 15 amino acids. The trim removed 1 base at V and 4 bases at J, leaving 5 bases unmatched. The CDR3 DNA is TGCGCCAGCAGCCAAGGCTACCAGGGGGCCTATGGCTACACCTTC. Amino acid sequence: CASSQGYQGAYGYTF.

V is TRBV7-3 and J is TRBJ2-5, with a tentative D call TRBD2 (6 bases). The CDR3 contains 14 residues. V lost 4 bases, J lost 5 bases, and 14 bases lay in between. In germline, CDR1 is SGHTA, CDR2 FQGTGA. CDR3 DNA sequence: TGTGCCAGCAGCTCCAGACTAGTTCGGGAGACCCAGTACTTC. Residues: CASSSRLVRETQYF.

The genes are TRBV7-2 and TRBJ2-7, with D unresolved. This CDR3 is built from 14 residues. Germline CDR1 reads SGHTA; CDR2 reads FQGNSA. V lost 1 base to trimming and J lost 7 bases, with 14 bases between them. The CDR3 reads CASSLGLAPSEQYF. The CDR3, as DNA: TGTGCCAGCAGCTTAGGTTTAGCCCCCTCGGAGCAGTACTTC.

The chain links TRBV6-5 to TRBJ1-2, with 7 bases identical to TRBD1. Trimming removed 4 bases from V and 8 bases from J; junction bases left unmatched: 10. The CDR3 contains 14 residues. Germline assignment: CDR1 MNHEY and CDR2 SVGAGI. The CDR3 bases are TGTGCCAGCAGTTGGTTAGGGGGCGGTCGAGGCTACACCTTC. Amino acids: CASSWLGGGRGYTF.

The chain links TRBV4-3 to TRBJ2-1, with D maybe TRBD1 (5 bases). Germline lookup yields CDR1 LGHNA and CDR2 YSLEER. Trimming took 5 bases from V and 2 from J, leaving 13 bases between them. The CDR3 covers 15 residues. Here the CDR3 reads CASSGDSNPYNEQFF. CDR3 bases: TGCGCCAGCAGCGGAGACAGTAACCCCTACAATGAGCAGTTCTTC.

The chain has TRBV19 and TRBJ1-2; 8 bases map to TRBD1. CDR1 is LNHDA and CDR2 is SQIVND in the germline V gene (reference sequence). The J segment lost 3 bases and the V segment lost 9 bases, leaving 18 bases of the junction unmatched. There are 17 residues in the CDR3. DNA of the CDR3: TGTGCCAGGACAGGGGAGGGGGCGGTCTGGTGTGACTATGGCTACACCTTC. It specifies CARTGEGAVWCDYGYTF.

The V gene is TRBV7-8, the J gene TRBJ2-1; 10 nucleotides line up with TRBD2. Germline trimming cut 5 bases from V and 8 bases from J; bases unmatched to any gene: 9. Looked up from germline, CDR1 is SGHVS and CDR2 is FQNEAQ. This CDR3 region has 15 residues. CDR3: CASSPSSGRVHEQFF. The CDR3 coding sequence is TGTGCCAGCAGCCCTTCTAGCGGGAGAGTACATGAGCAGTTCTTC.

The gene calls are TRBV6-6 and TRBJ1-2; 7 bases map to TRBD1. The CDR3 is 15 residues long. V shed 5 bases and J 0 bases; nucleotides not matched to a gene: 6. Germline V lookup: CDR1 MNHNY, CDR2 SVGAGI (reference sequence). This CDR3 is CASSPGTVPNYGYTF. The CDR3 region has the DNA TGTGCCAGCAGTCCCGGGACAGTCCCTAACTATGGCTACACCTTC.

The chain combines TRBV7-3 with TRBJ2-1; 7 nucleotides align to TRBD2. This CDR3 is built from 15 residues. Trimming took 5 bases from V and 2 from J; bases not matched to a gene: 6. Germline loops: CDR1 SGHTA, CDR2 FQGTGA. The CDR3 coding sequence is TGTGCCAGCAGCCTACGGGGGGACCCCTACAATGAGCAGTTCTTC. This encodes CASSLRGDPYNEQFF.

The V and J genes are TRBV29-1 and TRBJ1-2, with D perhaps matching TRBD1 (5 bases). V lost 5 bases, J lost 3 bases, and 13 bases lay in between. The CDR3 is made up of 13 amino acids. Germline V gene lookup returns CDR1 SQVTM and CDR2 ANQGSEA. CDR3 coding DNA: TGCAGCGTTCCCTTAGACAGTGACTATGGCTACACCTTC. This codes for CSVPLDSDYGYTF.

This chain joins TRBV5-5 and TRBJ1-5, with D unresolved. The length of the CDR3 is 15 residues. Looked up from germline, CDR1 is SGHKS and CDR2 is YYEKEE (reference sequence). Trimming removed 1 base at V and 1 base at J, with 9 bases between. The CDR3 is CASSLQATSNQPQHF. The CDR3 DNA reads as TGTGCCAGCAGCTTGCAGGCCACCAGCAATCAGCCCCAGCATTTT.

This clone was observed a handful of times. The J gene is TRBJ2-1, the V gene TRBV5-6, with D perhaps TRBD2 (6 bases). Per the germline V gene, CDR1 is SGHDT and CDR2 is YYEEEE. CDR3 length: 14 residues. Trimming cost V 5 bases and J 10 bases, with 19 bases left between them. The CDR3 DNA reads TGTGCCAGCAGAGATTCGGGAGCCGGCGGGGAGCAGTTCTTC. Translation gives CASRDSGAGGEQFF.

The chain couples TRBV5-3 to TRBJ1-1; 8 bases are shared with TRBD1. TRBV5-3 is treated as an ORF (open reading frame) with a function not yet certain. CDR3 length: 16 residues. V lost 0 bases and J lost 5; bases outside the gene matches: 9. The CDR3 nucleotides are TGTGCCAGAAGCTTGGCAGGGGGCATCACCGGGACTGAAGCTTTCTTT. Protein: CARSLAGGITGTEAFF.

This clone was observed once. The V and J genes are TRBV6-1 and TRBJ1-2; 7 nucleotides match TRBD1. This CDR3 spans 15 amino acids. The V and J ends lost 7 bases and 2 bases, in that order; junction bases with no gene match: 10. CDR1 and CDR2 from the germline V gene are MNHNS and SASEGT. In DNA form, the CDR3 reads TGTGCCAGCACCCAAGGGGGCGCGGGAAACTATGGCTACACCTTC. Protein sequence: CASTQGGAGNYGYTF.

The chain carries TRBV7-2 and TRBJ2-2; tentative D call: TRBD2 (5 bases). In germline, CDR1 is SGHTA, CDR2 FQGNSA. The CDR3 consists of 16 residues. Trimming shortened V by 5 bases and J by 5 bases, and 18 bases separated the two germline ends. The CDR3: CASSPRDPRNTGELFF. Here the CDR3 DNA reads TGTGCCAGCAGCCCCCGGGATCCCCGTAATACCGGGGAGCTGTTTTTT.

This clone was observed a single time. V usage is TRBV19 and J usage is TRBJ2-5; D gene uncertain. CDR1 and CDR2 from the germline V gene are LNHDA and SQIVND (reference sequence). The CDR3 covers 12 residues. Trimming pared 2 bases from V and 5 bases from J, leaving 6 bases between. CDR3 residues: CASSIYGETQYF. CDR3 DNA sequence: TGTGCCAGTAGTATATACGGGGAGACCCAGTACTTC.

V is TRBV27 and J is TRBJ1-5; TRBD1 matches at 7 bases. Per germline, CDR1 MNHEY and CDR2 SMNVEV (reference sequence). CDR3 size: 13 residues. Germline trimming cut 4 bases from V and 6 bases from J; bases unmatched to any gene: 3. The chain's CDR3 is CASSWDRRQPQHF. Written as DNA, the CDR3 is TGTGCCAGCAGTTGGGACAGACGTCAGCCCCAGCATTTT.

The V and J genes are TRBV4-3 and TRBJ2-7; D possibly corresponds to TRBD1 (6 bases). V lost 0 bases to trimming and J lost 0 bases, with 12 bases between them. Germline lookup yields CDR1 LGHNA and CDR2 YSLEER. The CDR3 is 16 residues long. The CDR3 DNA reads TGCGCCAGCAGCCAAGACAGGGGACAAAGCTCCTACGAGCAGTACTTC. Amino acids: CASSQDRGQSSYEQYF.